This note documents a single TCR beta chain sequence. Its cognate antigen is unknown. The V end was cut by 2 bases, the J end by 2 bases, with 14 bases between. CDR3 length equals 17 residues. Germline V lookup: CDR1 KGHDR, CDR2 SFDVKD. This sample is part of a study of CD4 T cells in relation to SARS-CoV-2 and coronaviruses. The study, taken as a whole, reports: Samples before the pandemic and after infection were not matched within any donor. SARS-CoV-2-driven expansion was significantly weaker in crossreactive than monoreactive clones. In roughly 60% of donors, memory CD4+ clonotypes crossrecognized SARS-CoV-2 and at least one common cold coronavirus spike.

Before the COVID-19 pandemic, during about 2011-2019, CD4+ T cells were taken from unexposed donors. Naive and memory CD4+ T cells came from enriched cryopreserved PBMCs. The repertoire was sequenced with immunoSEQ multiplex PCR; TCRdb's copy has only in-frame clones and lacks some. The repertoire consists of approximately 59,000 clones, with approximately 87% occurring once and the leading ten covering over 1.5%. This sequence joins TRBV24-1 and TRBJ2-2; D is perhaps TRBD2 (5 bases). The clonotype comes from a human donor in good health. The sequenced sample was memory CD4+ T cells from PBMCs. CDR3 sequence reads: CATSDSYGSINTGELFF. Written as DNA, the CDR3 is TGTGCCACCAGTGATTCGTATGGGAGTATCAACACCGGGGAGCTGTTTTTT.